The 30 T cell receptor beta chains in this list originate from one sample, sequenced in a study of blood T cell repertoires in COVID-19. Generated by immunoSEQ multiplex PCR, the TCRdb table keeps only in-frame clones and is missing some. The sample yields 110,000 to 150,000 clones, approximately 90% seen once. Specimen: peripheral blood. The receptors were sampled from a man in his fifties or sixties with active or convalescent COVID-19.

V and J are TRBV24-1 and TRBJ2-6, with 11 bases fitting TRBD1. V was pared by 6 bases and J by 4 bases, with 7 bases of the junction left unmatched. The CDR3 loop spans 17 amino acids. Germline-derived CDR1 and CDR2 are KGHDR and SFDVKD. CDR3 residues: CATSPGQGAGGANVLTF. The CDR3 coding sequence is TGTGCCACCAGTCCCGGACAGGGGGCTGGAGGGGCCAACGTCCTGACTTTC.

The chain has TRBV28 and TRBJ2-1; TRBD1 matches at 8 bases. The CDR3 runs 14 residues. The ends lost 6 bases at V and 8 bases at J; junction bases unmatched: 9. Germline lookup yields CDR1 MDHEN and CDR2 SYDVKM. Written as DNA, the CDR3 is TGTGCCAGCAGAGGACAGGGTCCCTGGGATGAGCAGTTCTTC. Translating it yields CASRGQGPWDEQFF.

The CDR3 nucleotides read TGTGCCAGCAGTCCCCCGGGGAGTTATCAGCCCCAGCATTTT. Translating gives CASSPPGSYQPQHF. V and J are TRBV28 and TRBJ1-5; D not resolved. Germline loops: CDR1 MDHEN, CDR2 SYDVKM. The CDR3 totals 14 residues. Trimming pared 5 bases from V and 5 bases from J, leaving 13 bases between.

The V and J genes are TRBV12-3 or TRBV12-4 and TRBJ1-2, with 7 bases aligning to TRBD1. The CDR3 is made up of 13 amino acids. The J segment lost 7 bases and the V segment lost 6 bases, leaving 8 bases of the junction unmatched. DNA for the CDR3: TGTGCCAGCAGCCGACAGGGAGGTCGTGGCTACACCTTC. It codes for CASSRQGGRGYTF.

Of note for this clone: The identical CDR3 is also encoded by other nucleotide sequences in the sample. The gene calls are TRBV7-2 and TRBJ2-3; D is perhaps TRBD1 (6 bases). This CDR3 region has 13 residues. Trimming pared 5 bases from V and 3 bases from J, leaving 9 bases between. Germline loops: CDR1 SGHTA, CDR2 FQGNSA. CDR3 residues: CASSPQGTDTQYF. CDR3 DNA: TGTGCCAGCAGCCCTCAGGGGACAGATACGCAGTATTTT.

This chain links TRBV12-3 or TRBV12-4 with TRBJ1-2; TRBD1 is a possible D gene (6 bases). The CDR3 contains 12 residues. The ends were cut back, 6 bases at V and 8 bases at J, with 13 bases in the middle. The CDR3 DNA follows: TGTGCCAGCAGCCCAGGGACACGCGGCTACACCTTC. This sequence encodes CASSPGTRGYTF.

The CDR3 coding sequence is TGTGCCAGCAGGACAGGGGATTCACCCCTCCACTTT. This encodes CASRTGDSPLHF. This chain links TRBV27 with TRBJ1-6, with 8 bases identical to TRBD1. Per the germline V gene, CDR1 is MNHEY and CDR2 is SMNVEV (reference sequence). The CDR3 totals 12 residues. Trimming removed 6 bases from V and 8 bases from J; junction bases left unmatched: 0.

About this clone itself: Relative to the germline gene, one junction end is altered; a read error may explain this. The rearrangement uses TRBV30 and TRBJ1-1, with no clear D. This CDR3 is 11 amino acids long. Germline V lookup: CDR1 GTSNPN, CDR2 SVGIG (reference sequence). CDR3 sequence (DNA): TGTGCCTGGAGTTCTAGGACTGACGCTTTCTTT. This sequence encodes CAWSSRTDAFF.

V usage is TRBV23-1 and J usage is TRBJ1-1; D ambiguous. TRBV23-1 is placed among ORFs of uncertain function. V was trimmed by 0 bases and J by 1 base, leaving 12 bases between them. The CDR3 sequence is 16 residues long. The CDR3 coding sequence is TGCGCCAGCAGTCAATCAAGCAACCTCGAGAACACTGAAGCTTTCTTT. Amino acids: CASSQSSNLENTEAFF.

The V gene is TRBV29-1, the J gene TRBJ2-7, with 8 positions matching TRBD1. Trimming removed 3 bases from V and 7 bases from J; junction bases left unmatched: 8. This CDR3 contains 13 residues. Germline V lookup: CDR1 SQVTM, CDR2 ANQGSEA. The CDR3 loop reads CSVDIDRGGEQYF. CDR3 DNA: TGCAGCGTTGATATCGACAGGGGCGGGGAGCAGTACTTC.

CDR3 nucleotide sequence: TGTGCCAGCAGGGGCACAGGGGGCGGGCTCTATGGCTACACCTTC. The encoded protein is CASRGTGGGLYGYTF. The J gene is TRBJ1-2, the V gene TRBV6-6; 9 nucleotides align to TRBD1. This CDR3 has 15 amino acids. J gave up 4 bases and V 6 bases, and 9 bases lay outside the gene matches. Germline CDR1 reads MNHNY; CDR2 reads SVGAGI (reference sequence).

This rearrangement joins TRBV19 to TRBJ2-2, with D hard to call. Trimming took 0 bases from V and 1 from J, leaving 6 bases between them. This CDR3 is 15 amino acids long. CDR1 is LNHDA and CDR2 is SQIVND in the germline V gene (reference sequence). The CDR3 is CASSIDRVNTGELFF. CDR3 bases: TGTGCCAGTAGTATAGATCGGGTGAACACCGGGGAGCTGTTTTTT.

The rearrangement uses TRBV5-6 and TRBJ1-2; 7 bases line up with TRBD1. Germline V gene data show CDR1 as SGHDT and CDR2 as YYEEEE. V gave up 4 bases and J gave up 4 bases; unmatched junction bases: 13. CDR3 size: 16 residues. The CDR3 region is CASSLSPGTEVYGYTF. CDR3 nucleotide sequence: TGTGCCAGCAGCCTGTCTCCCGGGACAGAGGTCTATGGCTACACCTTC. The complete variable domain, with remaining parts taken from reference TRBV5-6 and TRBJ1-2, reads DAGVTQSPTHLIKTRGQQVTLRCSPKSGHDTVSWYQQALGQGPQFIFQYYEEEERQRGNFPDRFSGHQFPNYSSELNVNALLLGDSALYLCASSLSPGTEVYGYTFGSGTRLTVV.

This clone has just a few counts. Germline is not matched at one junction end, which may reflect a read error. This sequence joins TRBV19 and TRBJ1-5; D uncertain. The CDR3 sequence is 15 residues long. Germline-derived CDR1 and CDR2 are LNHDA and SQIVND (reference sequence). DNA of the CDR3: TGTGCTAGTAGGTGGTTGGGAGGAGGTAATCAGCCCCAGCATTTT. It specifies CASRWLGGGNQPQHF.

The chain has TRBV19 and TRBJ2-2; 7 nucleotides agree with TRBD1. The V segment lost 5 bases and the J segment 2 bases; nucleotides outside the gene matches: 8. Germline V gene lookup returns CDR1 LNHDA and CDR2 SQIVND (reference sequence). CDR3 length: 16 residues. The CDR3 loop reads CASSLLGTANTGELFF. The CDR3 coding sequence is TGTGCCAGTAGTCTCCTTGGGACAGCCAACACCGGGGAGCTGTTTTTT.

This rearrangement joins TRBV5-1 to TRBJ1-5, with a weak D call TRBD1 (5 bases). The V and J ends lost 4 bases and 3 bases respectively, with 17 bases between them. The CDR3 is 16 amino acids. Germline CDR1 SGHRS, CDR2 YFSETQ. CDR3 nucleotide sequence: TGCGCCAGCAGCCCCGGATACGACAGTCCCAATCAGCCCCAGCATTTT. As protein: CASSPGYDSPNQPQHF.

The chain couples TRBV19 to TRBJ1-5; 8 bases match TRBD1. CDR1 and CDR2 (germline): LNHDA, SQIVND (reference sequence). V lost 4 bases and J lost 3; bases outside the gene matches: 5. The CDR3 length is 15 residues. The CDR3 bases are TGTGCCAGTAGTACGGACAGGGCCCTCAATCAGCCCCAGCATTTT. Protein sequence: CASSTDRALNQPQHF.

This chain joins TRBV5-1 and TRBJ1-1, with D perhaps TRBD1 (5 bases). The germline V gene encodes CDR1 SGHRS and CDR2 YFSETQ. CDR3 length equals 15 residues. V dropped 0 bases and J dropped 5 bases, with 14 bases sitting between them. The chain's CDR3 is CASSLVALKGTEAFF. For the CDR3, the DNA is TGCGCCAGCAGCTTGGTGGCATTAAAGGGGACTGAAGCTTTCTTT. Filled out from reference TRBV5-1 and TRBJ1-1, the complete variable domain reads KAGVTQTPRYLIKTRGQQVTLSCSPISGHRSVSWYQQTPGQGLQFLFEYFSETQRNKGNFPGRFSGRQFSNSRSEMNVSTLELGDSALYLCASSLVALKGTEAFFGQGTRLTVV.

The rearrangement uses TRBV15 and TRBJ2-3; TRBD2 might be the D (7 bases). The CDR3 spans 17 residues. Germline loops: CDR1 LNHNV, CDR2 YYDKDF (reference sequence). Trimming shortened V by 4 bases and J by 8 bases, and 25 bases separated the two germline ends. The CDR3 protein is CATSTPWGGPIERTQYF. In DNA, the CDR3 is TGTGCCACCAGCACCCCGTGGGGGGGGCCTATAGAGCGTACGCAGTATTTT. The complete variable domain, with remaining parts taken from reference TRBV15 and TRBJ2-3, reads DAMVIQNPRYQVTQFGKPVTLSCSQTLNHNVMYWYQQKSSQAPKLLFHYYDKDFNNEADTPDNFQSRRPNTSFCFLDIRSPGLGDTAMYLCATSTPWGGPIERTQYFGPGTRLTVL.

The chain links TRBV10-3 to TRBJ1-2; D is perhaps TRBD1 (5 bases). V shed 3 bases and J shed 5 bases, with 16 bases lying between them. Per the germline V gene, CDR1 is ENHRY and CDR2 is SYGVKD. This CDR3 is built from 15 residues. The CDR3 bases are TGTGCCATCAGTGATTATTCGGACAATCGTTATGGCTACACCTTC. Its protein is CAISDYSDNRYGYTF.

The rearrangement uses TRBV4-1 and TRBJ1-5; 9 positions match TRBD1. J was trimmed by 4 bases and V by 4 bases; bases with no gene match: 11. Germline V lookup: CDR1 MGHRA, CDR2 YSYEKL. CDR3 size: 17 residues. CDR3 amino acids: CASSPGQGRAGNQPQHF. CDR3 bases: TGCGCCAGCAGCCCCGGACAGGGGAGAGCTGGTAATCAGCCCCAGCATTTT.

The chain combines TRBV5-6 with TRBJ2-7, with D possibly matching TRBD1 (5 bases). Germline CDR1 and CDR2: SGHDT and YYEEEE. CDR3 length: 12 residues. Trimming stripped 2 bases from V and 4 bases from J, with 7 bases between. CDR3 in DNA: TGTGCCAGCAGCTTTGACAGTTACGAGCAGTACTTC. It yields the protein CASSFDSYEQYF.

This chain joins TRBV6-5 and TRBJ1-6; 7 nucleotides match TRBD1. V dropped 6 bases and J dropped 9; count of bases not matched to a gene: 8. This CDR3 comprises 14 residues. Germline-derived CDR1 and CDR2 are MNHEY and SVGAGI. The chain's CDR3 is CASRQTGSGSPLHF. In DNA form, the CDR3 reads TGTGCCAGCAGACAGACAGGGTCAGGTTCACCCCTCCACTTT.

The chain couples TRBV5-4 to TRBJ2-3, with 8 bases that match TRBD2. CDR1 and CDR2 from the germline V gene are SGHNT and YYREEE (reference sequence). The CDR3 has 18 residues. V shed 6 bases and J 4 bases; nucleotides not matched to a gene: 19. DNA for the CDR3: TGTGCCAGCAACCCGGGAGGGGGGGCGGGAGGTGCGGCAGATACGCAGTATTTT. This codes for CASNPGGGAGGAADTQYF. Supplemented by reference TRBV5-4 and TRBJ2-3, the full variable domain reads ETGVTQSPTHLIKTRGQQVTLRCSSQSGHNTVSWYQQALGQGPQFIFQYYREEENGRGNFPPRFSGLQFPNYSSELNVNALELDDSALYLCASNPGGGAGGAADTQYFGPGTRLTVL.

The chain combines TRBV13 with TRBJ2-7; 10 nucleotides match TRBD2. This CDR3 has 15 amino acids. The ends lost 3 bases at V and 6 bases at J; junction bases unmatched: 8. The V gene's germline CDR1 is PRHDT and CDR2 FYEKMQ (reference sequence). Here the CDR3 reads CASSLSSGRYSEQYF. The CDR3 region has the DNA TGTGCCAGCAGCTTGAGTAGCGGGAGGTATAGCGAGCAGTACTTC.

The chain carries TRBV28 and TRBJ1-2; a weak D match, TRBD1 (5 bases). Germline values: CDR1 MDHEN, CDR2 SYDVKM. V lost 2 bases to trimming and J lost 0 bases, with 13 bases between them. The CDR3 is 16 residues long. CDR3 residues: CASSLEAGGANYGYTF. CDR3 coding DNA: TGTGCCAGCAGTTTAGAGGCGGGGGGGGCTAACTATGGCTACACCTTC.

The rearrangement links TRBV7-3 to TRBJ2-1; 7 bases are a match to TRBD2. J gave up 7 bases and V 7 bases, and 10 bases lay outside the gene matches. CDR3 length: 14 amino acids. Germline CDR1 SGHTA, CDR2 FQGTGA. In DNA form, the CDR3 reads TGTGCCAGCAAACCTTCTAGCGGAGGTAATGAGCAGTTCTTC. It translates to CASKPSSGGNEQFF.

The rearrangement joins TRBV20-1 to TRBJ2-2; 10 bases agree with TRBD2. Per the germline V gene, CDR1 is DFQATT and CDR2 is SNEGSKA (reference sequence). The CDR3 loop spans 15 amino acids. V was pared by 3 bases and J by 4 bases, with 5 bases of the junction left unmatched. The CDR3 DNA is TGCAGTGCTAGTAGCGGGGGGTCTCTCACCGGGGAGCTGTTTTTT. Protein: CSASSGGSLTGELFF.

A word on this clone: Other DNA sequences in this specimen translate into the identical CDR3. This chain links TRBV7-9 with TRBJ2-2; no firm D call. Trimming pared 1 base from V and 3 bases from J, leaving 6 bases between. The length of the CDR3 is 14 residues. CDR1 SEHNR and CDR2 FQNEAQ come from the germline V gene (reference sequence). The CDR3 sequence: CASSLETDTGELFF. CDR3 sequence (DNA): TGTGCCAGCAGCTTAGAAACGGACACCGGGGAGCTGTTTTTT.

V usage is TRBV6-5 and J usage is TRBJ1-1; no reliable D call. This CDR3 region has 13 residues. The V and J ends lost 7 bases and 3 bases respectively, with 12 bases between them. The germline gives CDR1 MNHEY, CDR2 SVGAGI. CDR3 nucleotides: TGTGCCAGCACGGCCGCGAGGGACACTGAAGCTTTCTTT. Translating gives CASTAARDTEAFF.